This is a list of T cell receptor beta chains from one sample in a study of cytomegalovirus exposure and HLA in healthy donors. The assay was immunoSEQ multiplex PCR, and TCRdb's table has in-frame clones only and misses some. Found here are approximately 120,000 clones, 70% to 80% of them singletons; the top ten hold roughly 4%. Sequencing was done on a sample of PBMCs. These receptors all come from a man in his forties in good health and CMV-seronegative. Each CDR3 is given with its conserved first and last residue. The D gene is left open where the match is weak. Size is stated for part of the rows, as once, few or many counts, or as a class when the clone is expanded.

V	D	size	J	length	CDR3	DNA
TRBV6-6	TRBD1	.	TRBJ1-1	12	CASRSTQGGAFF	TGTGCCAGCAGGTCGACCCAGGGGGGAGCTTTCTTT
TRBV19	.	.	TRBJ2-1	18	CASSIGGGGGRGSNEQFF	TGTGCCAGTAGTATAGGGGGAGGTGGAGGGCGAGGTAGCAATGAGCAGTTCTTC
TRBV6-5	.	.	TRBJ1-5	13	CASSLMGSQPQHF	TGTGCCAGCAGCCTTATGGGGAGCCAGCCCCAGCATTTT
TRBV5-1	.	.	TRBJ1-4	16	CASSLGSGPSGEKLFF	TGCGCCAGCAGCTTGGGGAGTGGGCCGTCGGGGGAAAAACTGTTTTTT
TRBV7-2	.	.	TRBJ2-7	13	CASSLRVSYEQYF	TGTGCCAGCAGCTTGAGAGTCTCCTACGAGCAGTACTTC
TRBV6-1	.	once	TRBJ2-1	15	CASNSRDGLYNEQFF	TGTGCCAGCAACTCCCGGGACGGACTATACAATGAGCAGTTCTTC
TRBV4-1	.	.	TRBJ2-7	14	CASSQGEATYEQYF	TGCGCCAGCAGCCAAGGTGAAGCAACCTACGAGCAGTACTTC
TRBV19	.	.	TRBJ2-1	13	CASSISGNNEQFF	TGTGCCAGTAGTATTTCGGGTAACAATGAGCAGTTCTTC
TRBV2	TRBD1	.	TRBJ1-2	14	CASSLQGPNYGYTF	TGTGCCAGCAGCCTACAGGGGCCTAACTATGGCTACACCTTC
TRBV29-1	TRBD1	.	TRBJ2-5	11	CRVIRGETQYF	TGCAGAGTAATCAGGGGGGAGACCCAGTACTTC
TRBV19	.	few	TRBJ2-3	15	CASSRSAGHTDTQYF	TGTGCCAGTAGCAGGAGCGCGGGGCACACAGATACGCAGTATTTT
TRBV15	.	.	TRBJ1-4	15	CATSGAGNKNEKLFF	TGTGCCACCAGCGGCGCAGGCAATAAGAATGAAAAACTGTTTTTT
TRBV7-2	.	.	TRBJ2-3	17	CASSPLWRAYPTDTQYF	TGTGCCAGCAGCCCCCTATGGCGGGCCTATCCCACAGATACGCAGTATTTT
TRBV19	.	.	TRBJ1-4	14	CASSISGDGEKLFF	TGTGCCAGTAGTATTTCGGGAGATGGCGAAAAACTGTTTTTT
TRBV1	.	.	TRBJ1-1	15	CTSSQRANRGTEAFF	TGCACCAGCAGCCAAAGGGCGAATCGGGGGACTGAAGCTTTCTTT
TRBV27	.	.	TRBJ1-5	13	CASSQAKNQPQHF	TGTGCCAGCAGTCAAGCCAAAAATCAGCCCCAGCATTTT
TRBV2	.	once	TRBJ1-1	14	CASSGQGGGSEAFF	TGTGCCAGCAGTGGCCAGGGTGGGGGCAGTGAAGCTTTCTTT
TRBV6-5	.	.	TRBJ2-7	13	CASSYERGIEQYF	TGTGCCAGCAGTTATGAGAGAGGGATCGAGCAGTACTTC
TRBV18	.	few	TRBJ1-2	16	CASSPPVGRGDYGYTF	TGTGCCAGCTCACCACCTGTCGGGAGAGGGGACTATGGCTACACCTTC
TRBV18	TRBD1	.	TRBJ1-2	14	CASSPGTANYGYTF	TGTGCCAGCTCACCCGGGACAGCTAACTATGGCTACACCTTC
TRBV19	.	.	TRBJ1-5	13	CASTQGGDQPQHF	TGTGCCAGTACGCAGGGAGGGGATCAGCCCCAGCATTTT
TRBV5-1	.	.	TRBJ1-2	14	CASRSTRENDGYTF	TGCGCCAGCAGGTCAACCCGAGAAAACGATGGCTACACCTTC
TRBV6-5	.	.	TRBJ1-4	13	CASSYQVNEKLFF	TGTGCCAGCAGTTACCAGGTTAATGAAAAACTGTTTTTT
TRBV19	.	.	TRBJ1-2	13	CASTAVRNYGYTF	TGTGCCAGTACCGCGGTTAGGAACTATGGCTACACCTTC
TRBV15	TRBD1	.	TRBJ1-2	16	CATSRDRGPGNYGYTF	TGTGCCACCAGCAGGGACAGGGGGCCGGGTAACTATGGCTACACCTTC
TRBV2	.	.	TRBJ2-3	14	CASSSGQSRDTQYF	TGTGCCAGCAGTAGCGGCCAGAGCAGAGATACGCAGTATTTT
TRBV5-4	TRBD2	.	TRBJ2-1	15	CASSLGLPSNNEQFF	TGTGCCAGCAGCCTGGGACTACCTAGTAACAATGAGCAGTTCTTC
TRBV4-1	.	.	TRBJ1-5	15	CASSPRTGGNQPQHF	TGCGCCAGCAGCCCTCGGACCGGGGGCAATCAGCCCCAGCATTTT
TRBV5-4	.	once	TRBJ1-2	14	CASSHPDTRYGYTF	TGTGCCAGCAGCCACCCTGACACCCGCTATGGCTACACCTTC
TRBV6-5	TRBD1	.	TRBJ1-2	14	CASRRDSFGYGYTF	TGTGCCAGCAGACGGGACAGTTTCGGCTATGGCTACACCTTC
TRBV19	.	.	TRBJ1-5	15	CASSIDRGGNQPQHF	TGTGCCAGTAGTATAGATAGGGGTGGCAATCAGCCCCAGCATTTT
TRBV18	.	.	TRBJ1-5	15	CASSILQGGNQPQHF	TGTGCCAGCTCGATACTACAGGGTGGCAATCAGCCCCAGCATTTT
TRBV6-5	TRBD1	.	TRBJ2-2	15	CASSYRTGGTGELFF	TGTGCCAGCAGTTACAGGACAGGGGGGACCGGGGAGCTGTTTTTT
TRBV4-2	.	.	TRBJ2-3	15	CASREKEGYTDTQYF	TGTGCCAGCAGGGAGAAGGAGGGCTACACAGATACGCAGTATTTT
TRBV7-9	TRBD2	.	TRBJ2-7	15	CASSSPTSGAYEQYF	TGTGCCAGCAGCTCCCCGACTAGCGGGGCCTACGAGCAGTACTTC
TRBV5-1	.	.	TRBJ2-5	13	CASSPGLMWTQYF	TGCGCCAGCAGCCCAGGGCTGATGTGGACCCAGTACTTC
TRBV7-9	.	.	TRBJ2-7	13	CASSRDTLYEQYF	TGTGCCAGCAGCCGGGACACGCTTTACGAGCAGTACTTC
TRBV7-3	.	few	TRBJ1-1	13	CASSSDRQTEAFF	TGTGCCAGCAGCTCCGATCGACAGACTGAAGCTTTCTTT
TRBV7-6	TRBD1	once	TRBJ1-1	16	CASSGDSQAGNTEAFF	TGTGCCAGCAGCGGGGACAGCCAGGCCGGGAACACTGAAGCTTTCTTT
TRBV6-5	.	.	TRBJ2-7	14	CASSYSPATYEQYF	TGTGCCAGCAGTTACAGCCCAGCGACCTACGAGCAGTACTTC
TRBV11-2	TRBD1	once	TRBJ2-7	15	CASSLVGTGAYEQYF	TGTGCCAGCAGCTTAGTAGGGACAGGGGCCTACGAGCAGTACTTC
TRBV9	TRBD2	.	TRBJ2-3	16	CASSPRTSGGRDTQYF	TGTGCCAGCAGCCCCCGAACTAGCGGGGGGAGGGATACGCAGTATTTT
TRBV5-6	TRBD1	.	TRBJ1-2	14	CASSLPTGVNGYTF	TGTGCCAGCAGCTTACCGACAGGGGTGAATGGCTACACCTTC
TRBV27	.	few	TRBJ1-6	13	CASSLLLAEGLHF	TGTGCCAGCAGTTTACTCCTAGCCGAAGGCCTCCACTTT
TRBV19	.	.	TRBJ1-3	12	CASRDSGNTIYF	TGTGCCAGTAGGGACAGCGGAAACACCATATATTTT
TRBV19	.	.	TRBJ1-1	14	CASSIYTMNTEAFF	TGTGCCAGTAGTATTTACACCATGAACACTGAAGCTTTCTTT
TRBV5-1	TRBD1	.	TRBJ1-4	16	CASSRDRGLANEKLFF	TGCGCCAGCAGCCGGGACAGGGGGCTCGCTAATGAAAAACTGTTTTTT
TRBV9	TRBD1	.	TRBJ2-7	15	CASSVSGTGDREQYF	TGTGCCAGCAGCGTATCGGGGACAGGGGATCGCGAGCAGTACTTC
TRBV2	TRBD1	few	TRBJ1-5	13	CASTGTGNQPQHF	TGTGCCAGCACAGGGACAGGGAATCAGCCCCAGCATTTT